This TCR beta chain is drawn from a study of brain T cells in children with intractable seizures. The V end lost 5 bases, the J end lost 7 bases, and 14 bases lay between the germline ends. Germline V lookup: CDR1 SGHTA, CDR2 FQGTGA. The CDR3 is 13 amino acids. Sequencing used immunoSEQ multiplex PCR; TCRdb keeps in-frame clones, though not all of them. The profile shows 60,000 to 65,000 clones, about 96% of them singletons. Here the sequenced sample was peripheral blood, taken at surgery. The chain joins TRBV7-3 to TRBJ2-5; no firm D call. This clonotype was obtained from a boy in the first two years of life with focal cortical dysplasia and intractable seizures. CDR3 bases: TGTGCCAGCAGCCCCACGGCCTGGGGGACCCAGTACTTC. It translates to CASSPTAWGTQYF.